Following are 11 T cell receptor beta chains from one sample sequenced in a study of cytomegalovirus exposure and HLA in healthy donors. Data came from immunoSEQ multiplex PCR; TCRdb stores just in-frame clones and leaves some out. Of under 200,000 clones in the sample, 95% to 97% were seen once. The sample consisted of PBMCs. These receptors were obtained from a woman aged 18 to 35 in good health and CMV-seronegative.

The gene calls are TRBV6-5 and TRBJ2-1; D uncertain. Germline assignment: CDR1 MNHEY and CDR2 SVGAGI. CDR3 size: 16 residues. V was shortened by 2 bases and J by 3 bases, with 14 bases between the two germline ends. The CDR3 sequence: CASSYPTGAGYNEQFF. DNA of the CDR3: TGTGCCAGCAGTTACCCCACCGGTGCCGGCTACAATGAGCAGTTCTTC.

The chain links TRBV10-3 to TRBJ1-6, with 8 bases that match TRBD1. Germline V gene data show CDR1 as ENHRY and CDR2 as SYGVKD. The CDR3 runs 15 residues. V lost 5 bases, J lost 7 bases, and 7 bases stayed unmatched. The CDR3 is CAISTSDRENSPLHF. CDR3 bases: TGTGCCATCAGTACATCGGACAGGGAGAATTCACCCCTCCACTTT.

CDR3: CASRGTSGGTKNIQYF. The CDR3 DNA is TGTGCCAGCAGGGGGACTAGCGGGGGGACCAAAAACATTCAGTACTTC. J is TRBJ2-4 and V is TRBV2, with TRBD2 matching 15 bases. The V and J ends lost 6 bases and 2 bases, in that order; junction bases with no gene match: 2. The germline CDR1 and CDR2 sequences are SNHLY and FYNNEI. The CDR3 is made up of 16 amino acids.

The rearrangement uses TRBV9 and TRBJ1-2; 8 bases are shared with TRBD1. Germline CDR1 is SGDLS and CDR2 is YYNGEE. Trimming at V came to 6 bases and at J to 8 bases, leaving 9 bases not matched to a gene. CDR3 length: 13 residues. The CDR3 sequence: CASKEKTGGGYTF. As DNA, the CDR3 is TGTGCCAGCAAAGAGAAAACAGGGGGAGGCTACACCTTC.

V gene TRBV7-3 combines with J gene TRBJ2-5; 9 nucleotides match TRBD2. The junction had 15 bases not matched to a gene; V was cut back by 5 bases and J by 5 bases. Germline V lookup: CDR1 SGHTA, CDR2 FQGTGA. CDR3 size: 17 residues. This chain's CDR3 is CASSLRGSGGPGETQYF. The DNA for the CDR3 is TGTGCCAGCAGCCTCCGGGGGAGCGGGGGGCCGGGTGAGACCCAGTACTTC.

The CDR3: CASSFNRGDYNEQFF. The CDR3 DNA is TGCGCCAGCAGCTTTAACAGGGGAGACTACAATGAGCAGTTCTTC. The chain links TRBV5-1 to TRBJ2-1; TRBD1 matches at 7 bases. The CDR3 totals 15 residues. Germline V gene sequence: CDR1 SGHRS, CDR2 YFSETQ. V shed 2 bases, J shed 3 bases, and the junction held 5 bases outside the gene matches.

This chain joins TRBV15 and TRBJ1-1, with 9 bases lining up with TRBD1. Germline V CDR1 and CDR2: LNHNV, YYDKDF (reference sequence). With V trimmed by 6 bases and J by 1 base, 3 bases remained unmatched. The CDR3 runs 14 residues. The CDR3 spells CATRGQGKNTEAFF. The CDR3, as DNA: TGTGCCACCAGGGGACAGGGAAAGAACACTGAAGCTTTCTTT. The full variable domain, in which reference TRBV15 and TRBJ1-1 provide the parts outside the CDR3, is DAMVIQNPRYQVTQFGKPVTLSCSQTLNHNVMYWYQQKSSQAPKLLFHYYDKDFNNEADTPDNFQSRRPNTSFCFLDIRSPGLGDTAMYLCATRGQGKNTEAFFGQGTRLTVV.

The rearrangement links TRBV5-6 to TRBJ2-7; 7 bases are shared with TRBD1. Germline assignment: CDR1 SGHDT and CDR2 YYEEEE. V shed 1 base, J shed 1 base, and the junction held 2 bases outside the gene matches. The CDR3 has 14 residues. In DNA, the CDR3 is TGTGCCAGCAGCTTGTGGGACAGATCCTACGAGCAGTACTTC. This translates into CASSLWDRSYEQYF.

V and J are TRBV6-6 and TRBJ1-5, with 7 bases that match TRBD1. J gave up 2 bases and V 6 bases, and 4 bases lay outside the gene matches. Germline CDR1 and CDR2: MNHNY and SVGAGI (reference sequence). The CDR3 consists of 14 residues. The CDR3 loop is CASRNTGGNQPQHF. CDR3 DNA: TGTGCCAGCAGGAACACAGGGGGCAATCAGCCCCAGCATTTT.

The chain has TRBV29-1 and TRBJ1-4, with D possibly TRBD1 on 5 matching bases. CDR3 length equals 15 residues. Germline CDR1 reads SQVTM; CDR2 reads ANQGSEA. V was clipped by 7 bases and J by 7 bases, with 22 bases between them. The CDR3: CSALGRDRGSEKLFF. Written as DNA, the CDR3 is TGCAGCGCCCTCGGGCGGGACCGAGGGTCTGAAAAACTGTTTTTT.

This clone was recorded only once. This chain connects TRBV4-2 to TRBJ1-2; the match to TRBD1 covers 7 bases. V was clipped by 0 bases and J by 3 bases; unmatched bases: 7. CDR3 length equals 16 residues. Per germline, CDR1 LGHNA and CDR2 YNFKEQ. CDR3 DNA: TGTGCCAGCAGCCAAGAGTCAGGGGGAATAGACTATGGCTACACCTTC. This codes for CASSQESGGIDYGYTF.